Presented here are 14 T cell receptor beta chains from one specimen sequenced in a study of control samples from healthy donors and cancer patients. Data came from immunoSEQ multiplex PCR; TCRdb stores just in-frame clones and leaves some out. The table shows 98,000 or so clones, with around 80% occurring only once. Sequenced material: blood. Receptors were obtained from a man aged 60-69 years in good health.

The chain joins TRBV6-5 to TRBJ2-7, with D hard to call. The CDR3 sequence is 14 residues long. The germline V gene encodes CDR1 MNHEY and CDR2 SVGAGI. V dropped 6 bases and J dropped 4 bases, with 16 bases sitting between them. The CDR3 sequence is CASRDSAGPYEQYF. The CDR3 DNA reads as TGTGCCAGCAGGGATTCTGCCGGACCGTACGAGCAGTACTTC.

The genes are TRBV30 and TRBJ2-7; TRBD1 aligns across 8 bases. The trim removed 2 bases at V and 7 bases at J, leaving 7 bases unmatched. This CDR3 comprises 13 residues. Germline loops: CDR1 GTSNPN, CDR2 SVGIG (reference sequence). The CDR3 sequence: CAWSPQGAGEQYF. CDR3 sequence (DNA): TGTGCCTGGAGTCCCCAGGGGGCTGGAGAGCAGTACTTC. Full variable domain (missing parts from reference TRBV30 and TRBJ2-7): SQTIHQWPATLVQPVGSPLSLECTVEGTSNPNLYWYRQAAGRGLQLLFYSVGIGQISSEVPQNLSASRPQDRQFILSSKKLLLSDSGFYLCAWSPQGAGEQYFGPGTRLTVT.

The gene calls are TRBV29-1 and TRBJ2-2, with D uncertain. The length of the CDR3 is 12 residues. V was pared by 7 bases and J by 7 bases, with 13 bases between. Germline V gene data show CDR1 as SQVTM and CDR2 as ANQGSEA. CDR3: CSGGNSHGELFF. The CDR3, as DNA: TGCAGCGGCGGAAATAGCCACGGGGAGCTGTTTTTT.

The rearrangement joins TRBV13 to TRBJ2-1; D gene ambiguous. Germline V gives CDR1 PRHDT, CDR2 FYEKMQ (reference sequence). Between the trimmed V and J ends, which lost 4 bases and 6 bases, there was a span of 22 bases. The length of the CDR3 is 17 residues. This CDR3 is CASSSDPLALDSNEQFF. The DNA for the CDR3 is TGTGCCAGCAGCTCGGACCCCCTCGCGTTGGATTCCAATGAGCAGTTCTTC.

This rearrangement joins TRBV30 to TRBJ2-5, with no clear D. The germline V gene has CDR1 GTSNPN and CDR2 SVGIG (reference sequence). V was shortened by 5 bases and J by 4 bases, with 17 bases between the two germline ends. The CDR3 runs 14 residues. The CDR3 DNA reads TGTGCCTGGGCCGCGACTCTCAACGGAGAGACCCAGTACTTC. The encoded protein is CAWAATLNGETQYF.

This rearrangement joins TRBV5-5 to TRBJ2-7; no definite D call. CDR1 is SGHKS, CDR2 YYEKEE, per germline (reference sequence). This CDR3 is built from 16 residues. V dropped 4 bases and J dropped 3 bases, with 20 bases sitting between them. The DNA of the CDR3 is TGTGCCAGCAGCGTGGAATCCGACCACTTTTTCTACGAGCAGTACTTC. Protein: CASSVESDHFFYEQYF.

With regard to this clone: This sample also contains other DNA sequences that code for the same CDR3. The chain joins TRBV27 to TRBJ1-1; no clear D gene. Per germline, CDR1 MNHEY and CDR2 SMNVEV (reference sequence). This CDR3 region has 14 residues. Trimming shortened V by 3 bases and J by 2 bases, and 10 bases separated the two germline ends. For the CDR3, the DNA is TGTGCCAGCAGTTTTGAGGGCCGCAACACTGAAGCTTTCTTT. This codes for CASSFEGRNTEAFF.

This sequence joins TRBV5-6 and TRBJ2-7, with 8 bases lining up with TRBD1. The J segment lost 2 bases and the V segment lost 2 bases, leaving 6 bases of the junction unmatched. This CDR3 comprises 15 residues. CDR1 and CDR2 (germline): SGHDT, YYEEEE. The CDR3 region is CASSFDRGFAYEQYF. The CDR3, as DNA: TGTGCCAGCAGCTTTGACAGGGGCTTTGCCTACGAGCAGTACTTC.

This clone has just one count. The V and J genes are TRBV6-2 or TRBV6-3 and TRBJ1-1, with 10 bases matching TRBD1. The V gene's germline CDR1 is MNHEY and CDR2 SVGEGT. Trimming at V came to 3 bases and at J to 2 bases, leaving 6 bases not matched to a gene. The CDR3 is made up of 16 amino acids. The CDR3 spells CASSYRTGGTNTEAFF. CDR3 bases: TGTGCCAGCAGTTATAGGACAGGGGGAACTAACACTGAAGCTTTCTTT.

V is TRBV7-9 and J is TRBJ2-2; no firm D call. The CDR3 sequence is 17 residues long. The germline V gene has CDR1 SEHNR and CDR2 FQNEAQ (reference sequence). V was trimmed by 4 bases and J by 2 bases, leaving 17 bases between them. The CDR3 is CASSSAVGILNTGELFF. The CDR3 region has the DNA TGTGCCAGCAGCTCGGCAGTGGGAATCCTTAACACCGGGGAGCTGTTTTTT.

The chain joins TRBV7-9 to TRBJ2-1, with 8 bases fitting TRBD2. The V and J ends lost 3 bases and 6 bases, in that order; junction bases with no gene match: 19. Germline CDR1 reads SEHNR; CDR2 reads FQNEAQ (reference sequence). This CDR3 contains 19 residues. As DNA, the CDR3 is TGTGCCAGCAGCTTTGTCGCGGGGGGAGACTACTACCGGAGCAATGAGCAGTTCTTC. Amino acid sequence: CASSFVAGGDYYRSNEQFF.

CDR3 residues: CASSPRTGNPPYEQYF. CDR3 nucleotides: TGTGCCAGCTCACCACGGACAGGGAACCCACCCTACGAGCAGTACTTC. The genes are TRBV18 and TRBJ2-7, with 8 bases identical to TRBD1. The CDR3 totals 16 residues. CDR1 and CDR2 from the germline V gene are KGHSH and LQKENI. V was pared by 1 base and J by 2 bases, with 7 bases of the junction left unmatched. The complete variable domain, with remaining parts taken from reference TRBV18 and TRBJ2-7, reads NAGVMQNPRHLVRRRGQEARLRCSPMKGHSHVYWYRQLPEEGLKFMVYLQKENIIDESGMPKERFSAEFPKEGPSILRIQQVVRGDSAAYFCASSPRTGNPPYEQYFGPGTRLTVT.

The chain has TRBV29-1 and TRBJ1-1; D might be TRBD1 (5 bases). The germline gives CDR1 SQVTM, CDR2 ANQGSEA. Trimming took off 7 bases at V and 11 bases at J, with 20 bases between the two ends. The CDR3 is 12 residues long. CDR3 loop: CSAPGPGYRAFF. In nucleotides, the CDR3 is TGCAGCGCCCCGGGACCTGGGTATAGGGCTTTCTTT.

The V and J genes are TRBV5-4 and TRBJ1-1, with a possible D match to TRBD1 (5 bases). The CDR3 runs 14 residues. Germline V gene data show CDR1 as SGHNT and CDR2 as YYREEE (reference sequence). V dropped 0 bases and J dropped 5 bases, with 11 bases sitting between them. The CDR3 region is CASSLGGGETEAFF. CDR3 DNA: TGTGCCAGCAGCTTGGGTGGAGGGGAGACTGAAGCTTTCTTT.